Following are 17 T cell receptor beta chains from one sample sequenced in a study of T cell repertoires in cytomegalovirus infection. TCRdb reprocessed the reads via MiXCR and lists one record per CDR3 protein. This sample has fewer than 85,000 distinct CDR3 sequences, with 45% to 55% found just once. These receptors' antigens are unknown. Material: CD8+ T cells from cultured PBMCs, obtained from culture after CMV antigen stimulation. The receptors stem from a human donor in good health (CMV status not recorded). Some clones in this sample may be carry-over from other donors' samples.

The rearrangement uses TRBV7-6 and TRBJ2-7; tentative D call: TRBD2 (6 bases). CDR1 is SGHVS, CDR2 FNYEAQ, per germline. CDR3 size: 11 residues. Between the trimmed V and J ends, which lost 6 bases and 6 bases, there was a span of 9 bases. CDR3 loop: CASRGGAEQYF. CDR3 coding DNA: TGTGCCAGCAGGGGCGGGGCCGAGCAGTACTTC.

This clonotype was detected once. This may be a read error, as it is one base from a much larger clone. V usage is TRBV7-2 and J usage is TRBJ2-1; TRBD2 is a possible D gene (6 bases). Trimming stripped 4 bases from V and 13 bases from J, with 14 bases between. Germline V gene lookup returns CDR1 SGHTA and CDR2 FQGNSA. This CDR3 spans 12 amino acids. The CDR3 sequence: CASSSPSGDQFF. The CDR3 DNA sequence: TGTGCCAGCAGCTCCCCCTCGGGGGATCAGTTCTTC.

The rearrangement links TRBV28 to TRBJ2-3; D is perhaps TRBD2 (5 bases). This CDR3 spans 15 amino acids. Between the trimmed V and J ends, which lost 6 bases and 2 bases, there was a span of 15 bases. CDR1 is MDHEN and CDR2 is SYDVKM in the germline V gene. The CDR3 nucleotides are TGTGCCAGCAGAGAGGGAGCGAGTGTCACAGATACGCAGTATTTT. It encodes CASREGASVTDTQYF.

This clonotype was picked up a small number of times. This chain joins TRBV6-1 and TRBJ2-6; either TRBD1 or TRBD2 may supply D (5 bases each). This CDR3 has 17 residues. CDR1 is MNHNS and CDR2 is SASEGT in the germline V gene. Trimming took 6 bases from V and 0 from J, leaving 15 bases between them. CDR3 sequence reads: CASRLGRRLSGANVLTF. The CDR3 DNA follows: TGTGCCAGCAGGTTGGGACGCCGGCTCTCTGGGGCCAACGTCCTGACTTTC.

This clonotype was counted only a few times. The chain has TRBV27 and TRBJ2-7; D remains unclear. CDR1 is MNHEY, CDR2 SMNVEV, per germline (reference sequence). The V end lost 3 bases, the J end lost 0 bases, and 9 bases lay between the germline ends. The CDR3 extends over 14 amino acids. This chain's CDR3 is CASSFGANSYEQYF. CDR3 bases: TGTGCCAGCAGTTTCGGAGCCAACTCCTACGAGCAGTACTTC.

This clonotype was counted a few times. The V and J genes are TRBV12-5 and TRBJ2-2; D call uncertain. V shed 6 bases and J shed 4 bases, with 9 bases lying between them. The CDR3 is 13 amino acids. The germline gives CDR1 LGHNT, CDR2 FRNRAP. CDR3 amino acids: CASGYQPTGELFF. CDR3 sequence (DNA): TGTGCTAGTGGGTACCAGCCCACCGGGGAGCTGTTTTTT.

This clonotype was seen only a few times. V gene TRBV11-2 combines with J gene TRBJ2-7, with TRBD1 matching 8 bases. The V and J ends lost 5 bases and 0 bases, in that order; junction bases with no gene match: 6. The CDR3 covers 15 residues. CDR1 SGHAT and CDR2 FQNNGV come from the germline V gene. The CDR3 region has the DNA TGTGCCAGCAGCCGTGGACAGGGTCGCTCCTACGAGCAGTACTTC. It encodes CASSRGQGRSYEQYF. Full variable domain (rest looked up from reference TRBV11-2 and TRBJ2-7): EAGVAQSPRYKIIEKRQSVAFWCNPISGHATLYWYQQILGQGPKLLIQFQNNGVVDDSQLPKDRFSAERLKGVDSTLKIQPAKLEDSAVYLCASSRGQGRSYEQYFGPGTRLTVT.

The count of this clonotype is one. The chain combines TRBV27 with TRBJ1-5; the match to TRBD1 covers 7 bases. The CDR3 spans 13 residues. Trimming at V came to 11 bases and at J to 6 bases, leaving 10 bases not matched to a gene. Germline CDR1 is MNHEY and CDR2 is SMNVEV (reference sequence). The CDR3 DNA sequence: TGTGCCTCCCGCGAGGGGGCAGGTCAGCCCCAGCATTTT. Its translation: CASREGAGQPQHF.

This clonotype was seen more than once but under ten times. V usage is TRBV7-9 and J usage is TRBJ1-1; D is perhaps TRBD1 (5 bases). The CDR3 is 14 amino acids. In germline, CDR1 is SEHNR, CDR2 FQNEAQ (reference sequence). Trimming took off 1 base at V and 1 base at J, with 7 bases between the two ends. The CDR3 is CASSLVQGNTEAFF. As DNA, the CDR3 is TGTGCCAGCAGCTTAGTCCAGGGGAACACTGAAGCTTTCTTT.

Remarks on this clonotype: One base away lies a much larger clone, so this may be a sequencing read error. CDR3: CASSEAGHRGGTESFF. The DNA of the CDR3 is TGTGCCAGCAGTGAAGCCGGGCACAGGGGGGGGACTGAATCTTTCTTT. The chain has TRBV6-1 and TRBJ1-1; 8 bases line up with TRBD1. This CDR3 is 16 amino acids long. Germline values: CDR1 MNHNS, CDR2 SASEGT.

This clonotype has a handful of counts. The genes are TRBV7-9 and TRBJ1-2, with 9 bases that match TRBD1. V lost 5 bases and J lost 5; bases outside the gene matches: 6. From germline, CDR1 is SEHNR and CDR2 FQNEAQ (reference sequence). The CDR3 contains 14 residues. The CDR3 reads CASSALTGGYGYTF. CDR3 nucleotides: TGTGCCAGCAGCGCGCTGACAGGGGGGTATGGCTACACCTTC.

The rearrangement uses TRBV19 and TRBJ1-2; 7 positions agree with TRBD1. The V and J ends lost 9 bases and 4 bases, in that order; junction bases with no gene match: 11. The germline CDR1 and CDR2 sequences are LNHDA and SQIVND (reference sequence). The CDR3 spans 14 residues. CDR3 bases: TGTGCCAGCAATTGGAGGGGGCGTGCCTATGGCTACACCTTC. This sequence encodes CASNWRGRAYGYTF.

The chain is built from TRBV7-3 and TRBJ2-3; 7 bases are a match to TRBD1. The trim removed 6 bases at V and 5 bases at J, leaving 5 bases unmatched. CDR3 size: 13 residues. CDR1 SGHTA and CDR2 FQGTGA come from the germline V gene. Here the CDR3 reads CASSPTGEDTQYF. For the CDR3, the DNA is TGTGCCAGCAGTCCAACAGGGGAAGATACGCAGTATTTT.

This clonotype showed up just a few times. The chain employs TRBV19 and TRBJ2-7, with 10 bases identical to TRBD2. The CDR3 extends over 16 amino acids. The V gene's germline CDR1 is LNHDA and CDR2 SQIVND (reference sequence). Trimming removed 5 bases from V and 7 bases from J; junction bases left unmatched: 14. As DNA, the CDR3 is TGTGCCAGTAGTGACCCGAAGGCTAGCGGGAGTTATGAGCAGTACTTC. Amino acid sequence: CASSDPKASGSYEQYF.

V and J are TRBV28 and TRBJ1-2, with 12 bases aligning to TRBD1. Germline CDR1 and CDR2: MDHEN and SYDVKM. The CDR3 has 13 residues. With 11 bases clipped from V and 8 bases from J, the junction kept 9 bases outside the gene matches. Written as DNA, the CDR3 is TGTGCCGGAAGGGGACAGGGGGCCTCCGGCTACACCTTC. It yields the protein CAGRGQGASGYTF.

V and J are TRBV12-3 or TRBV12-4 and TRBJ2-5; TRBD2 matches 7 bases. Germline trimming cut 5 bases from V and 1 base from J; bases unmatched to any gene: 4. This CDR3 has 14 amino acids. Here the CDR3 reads CASSHTSVQETQYF. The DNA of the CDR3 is TGTGCCAGCAGTCATACTAGCGTCCAAGAGACCCAGTACTTC.

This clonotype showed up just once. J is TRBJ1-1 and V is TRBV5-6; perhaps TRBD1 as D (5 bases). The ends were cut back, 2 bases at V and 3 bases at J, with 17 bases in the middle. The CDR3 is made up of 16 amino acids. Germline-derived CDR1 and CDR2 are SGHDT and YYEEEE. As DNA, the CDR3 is TGTGCCAGCAGCTTTCGGGGGGACCGGGTTGACACTGAAGCTTTCTTT. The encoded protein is CASSFRGDRVDTEAFF.